Below are 7 T cell receptor beta chains sequenced from a single sample in a study of early T cells in non-severe SARS-CoV-2 infection. A single record per CDR3 protein comes from TCRdb applying MiXCR to the 5' RACE reads. The sample holds roughly 90,000 distinct CDR3 sequences; about 14% are singletons and the top ten take roughly 0.6%. Sequenced input: whole blood. Source of these receptors: an adult who was a healthcare worker with PCR-confirmed SARS-CoV-2 infection or an uninfected control (not recorded which).

The rearrangement joins TRBV4-2 to TRBJ2-3, with TRBD2 as a possible D gene (5 bases). The V and J ends lost 8 bases and 13 bases respectively, with 19 bases between them. The CDR3 totals 12 residues. From germline, CDR1 is LGHNA and CDR2 YNFKEQ. For the CDR3, the DNA is TGTGCCAGCGGTACGCGGGCGCTAGCTGAGTATTTT. Translated, it gives CASGTRALAEYF.

The V gene is TRBV12-3 or TRBV12-4, the J gene TRBJ1-5, with TRBD1 as a possible D gene (5 bases). The CDR3 runs 14 residues. V was clipped by 6 bases and J by 6 bases, with 15 bases between them. Written as DNA, the CDR3 is TGTGCCAGCAGCTCCCGGCGGGGGATTCAGCCCCAGCATTTT. This codes for CASSSRRGIQPQHF.

This clonotype was seen at least ten times. The chain employs TRBV12-3 or TRBV12-4 and TRBJ2-1; TRBD1 matches at 11 bases. This CDR3 spans 16 amino acids. The ends lost 4 bases at V and 8 bases at J; junction bases unmatched: 10. The CDR3 is CASSYSPGQGADEQFF. The CDR3 nucleotides read TGTGCCAGCAGTTATAGTCCCGGACAGGGGGCTGATGAGCAGTTCTTC.

This clonotype was counted ten times or more. The J gene is TRBJ1-2, the V gene TRBV18; 7 bases agree with TRBD1. Germline values: CDR1 KGHSH, CDR2 LQKENI. The junction had 15 bases not matched to a gene; V was cut back by 5 bases and J by 6 bases. The CDR3 spans 16 residues. The CDR3 protein is CASSNRVTGITHGYTF. For the CDR3, the DNA is TGTGCCAGCTCAAACCGTGTGACAGGGATAACTCATGGCTACACCTTC. Drawing the rest from reference TRBV18 and TRBJ1-2, the complete variable domain is NAGVMQNPRHLVRRRGQEARLRCSPMKGHSHVYWYRQLPEEGLKFMVYLQKENIIDESGMPKERFSAEFPKEGPSILRIQQVVRGDSAAYFCASSNRVTGITHGYTFGSGTRLTVV.

This clonotype has only a few counts. The CDR3 DNA is TGTGCCAGCATGCCTCTGGTGGGGGTTAAGTCAGATACGCAGTATTTT. It is translated as CASMPLVGVKSDTQYF. The chain recombines TRBV2 with TRBJ2-3; D is tentatively TRBD1 or TRBD2 (5 bases each). The V and J ends lost 7 bases and 4 bases respectively, with 21 bases between them. The CDR3 extends over 16 amino acids. CDR1 is SNHLY and CDR2 is FYNNEI in the germline V gene.

This clonotype was seen repeatedly, ten times or more. This rearrangement joins TRBV6-5 to TRBJ2-2, with D perhaps TRBD2 (5 bases). V was clipped by 5 bases and J by 7 bases, with 11 bases between them. The CDR3 has 13 residues. CDR1 is MNHEY and CDR2 is SVGAGI in the germline V gene. CDR3 amino acids: CASSHLRGGELFF. Written as DNA, the CDR3 is TGTGCCAGCAGTCATCTCCGGGGCGGGGAGCTGTTTTTT.

This clonotype turned up a few times. This sequence joins TRBV12-3 or TRBV12-4 and TRBJ2-5; 8 nucleotides agree with TRBD1. The CDR3 loop spans 14 amino acids. Trimming took 5 bases from V and 2 from J; bases not matched to a gene: 4. DNA for the CDR3: TGTGCCAGCAGTCCCGACAGGGGACAAGAGACCCAGTACTTC. The encoded protein is CASSPDRGQETQYF.